Shown below are 29 T cell receptor beta chains from a single sample sequenced in a study of Ad26.COV2.S vaccination and SARS-CoV-2 variants. TCRdb's copy holds only in-frame clones and misses some; the assay was immunoSEQ multiplex PCR. The table has 380,000 or so clones, 83% seen once. The treatment was: roughly 20 received Ad26.COV2.S at low or high dose, single or two shots; about 5 received placebo; per-sample allocation not given. Collection of the samples took place on day 63 after the first injection of vaccine or placebo. This material consisted of peripheral blood, taken in a trial of Ad26.COV2.S vaccine versus placebo. The receptor source for this set is a person between 18 and 60 years old who received the Ad26.COV2.S COVID-19 vaccine or a placebo.

This clone came up a few times. The genes are TRBV6-6 and TRBJ1-5; D uncertain. Germline CDR1 and CDR2: MNHNY and SVGAGI (reference sequence). V was clipped by 2 bases and J by 4 bases, with 15 bases between them. The CDR3 runs to 16 residues. CDR3 residues: CASSYTGPATNQPQHF. CDR3 DNA sequence: TGTGCCAGCAGTTACACCGGACCTGCAACGAATCAGCCCCAGCATTTT.

This chain connects TRBV4-1 to TRBJ2-2; perhaps TRBD1 as D (5 bases). The germline gives CDR1 MGHRA, CDR2 YSYEKL. V was clipped by 2 bases and J by 6 bases, with 10 bases between them. This CDR3 contains 14 residues. CDR3 region: CASSQLRGPGELFF. For the CDR3, the DNA is TGCGCCAGCAGCCAATTAAGGGGTCCCGGGGAGCTGTTTTTT.

J is TRBJ2-3 and V is TRBV4-2; D uncertain. Trimming pared 0 bases from V and 2 bases from J, leaving 9 bases between. The CDR3 is 15 residues long. Germline CDR1 LGHNA, CDR2 YNFKEQ. The CDR3 region is CASSQDRQVTDTQYF. DNA of the CDR3: TGTGCCAGCAGCCAAGATAGGCAGGTCACAGATACGCAGTATTTT.

The chain combines TRBV11-2 with TRBJ1-2; 12 bases are shared with TRBD1. The CDR3 length is 16 residues. Germline V gene lookup returns CDR1 SGHAT and CDR2 FQNNGV. J lost 8 bases, V lost 5 bases, and 12 bases had no gene match. This CDR3 reads CASSPPGTGGARGYTF. The CDR3 DNA reads as TGTGCCAGCAGCCCCCCCGGGACAGGGGGCGCGAGGGGCTACACCTTC.

This rearrangement joins TRBV16 to TRBJ2-7, with D possibly matching TRBD2 (5 bases). Germline V lookup: CDR1 KGHSY, CDR2 FQNENV. The CDR3 is 13 amino acids. Trimming shortened V by 4 bases and J by 5 bases, and 12 bases separated the two germline ends. CDR3 loop: CASSLRRQHEQYF. As DNA, the CDR3 is TGTGCCAGCAGCCTCAGGAGGCAGCACGAGCAGTACTTC.

The rearrangement links TRBV7-9 to TRBJ2-7; D is ambiguous. The CDR3 is made up of 12 amino acids. Trimming took 4 bases from V and 6 from J, leaving 10 bases between them. Germline V gene sequence: CDR1 SEHNR, CDR2 FQNEAQ (reference sequence). The CDR3 reads CASSSQGREQYF. CDR3 coding DNA: TGTGCCAGCAGCTCGCAAGGCCGCGAGCAGTACTTC. The variable domain in full, completed from reference TRBV7-9 and TRBJ2-7, reads DTGVSQNPRHKITKRGQNVTFRCDPISEHNRLYWYRQTLGQGPEFLTYFQNEAQLEKSRLLSDRFSAERPKGSFSTLEIQRTEQGDSAMYLCASSSQGREQYFGPGTRLTVT.

The chain recombines TRBV27 with TRBJ1-6; a weak D match, TRBD1 (5 bases). Germline assignment: CDR1 MNHEY and CDR2 SMNVEV (reference sequence). V was trimmed by 5 bases and J by 11 bases, leaving 28 bases between them. The CDR3 has 18 residues. The CDR3 here is CASSASPRSPQVGAPLHF. CDR3 coding DNA: TGTGCCAGCAGTGCCTCCCCCCGTAGTCCCCAGGTAGGGGCACCCCTCCACTTT.

The rearrangement uses TRBV19 and TRBJ2-7, with unresolved D. Germline CDR1 LNHDA, CDR2 SQIVND (reference sequence). Trimming removed 5 bases from V and 0 bases from J, with 5 bases in between. The CDR3 is 12 residues long. CDR3 sequence (DNA): TGTGCCAGTAGTGACGACTCCTACGAGCAGTACTTC. Amino acids: CASSDDSYEQYF.

The chain carries TRBV6-5 and TRBJ1-1; D perhaps matches TRBD1 (6 bases). In germline, CDR1 is MNHEY, CDR2 SVGAGI. The CDR3 has 12 amino acids. Deletions cut 2 bases from V and 6 bases from J, with 7 bases between. The DNA for the CDR3 is TGTGCCAGCAGTTACGGGGGCTCTGAAGCTTTCTTT. Its translation: CASSYGGSEAFF.

This clone was recorded only once. This chain connects TRBV27 to TRBJ2-1, with no clear D. CDR1 is MNHEY, CDR2 SMNVEV, per germline (reference sequence). V gave up 5 bases and J gave up 0 bases, with 17 bases separating them. This CDR3 has 17 amino acids. CDR3: CASSTYPQTASYNEQFF. The CDR3 DNA reads as TGTGCCAGCAGTACCTACCCGCAGACTGCCTCCTACAATGAGCAGTTCTTC.

The rearrangement joins TRBV19 to TRBJ1-5; D is perhaps TRBD1 (5 bases). V was clipped by 2 bases and J by 8 bases, with 16 bases between them. This CDR3 spans 15 amino acids. Germline CDR1 is LNHDA and CDR2 is SQIVND (reference sequence). The CDR3 protein is CASSITGPHGEPQHF. For the CDR3, the DNA is TGTGCCAGTAGTATAACGGGGCCCCACGGGGAGCCCCAGCATTTT.

J is TRBJ1-1 and V is TRBV13, with TRBD1 as a possible D gene (6 bases). The CDR3 has 10 residues. Germline V gene data show CDR1 as PRHDT and CDR2 as FYEKMQ (reference sequence). Trimming took 8 bases from V and 7 from J, leaving 8 bases between them. The CDR3 spells CASGQSEAFF. CDR3 nucleotide sequence: TGTGCCAGCGGACAGAGTGAAGCTTTCTTT.

CDR3 in amino acids: CASSFQGREQTQYF. The CDR3 DNA reads as TGTGCCAGCAGCTTCCAGGGCCGCGAGCAGACCCAGTACTTC. This rearrangement joins TRBV7-6 to TRBJ2-5; perhaps TRBD1 as D (5 bases). Between the trimmed V and J ends, which lost 3 bases and 6 bases, there was a span of 14 bases. The CDR3 spans 14 residues. Per the germline V gene, CDR1 is SGHVS and CDR2 is FNYEAQ.

This clone was counted only a few times. This chain connects TRBV7-9 to TRBJ1-5; 7 nucleotides line up with TRBD1. From germline, CDR1 is SEHNR and CDR2 FQNEAQ (reference sequence). This CDR3 contains 13 residues. With 8 bases clipped from V and 5 bases from J, the junction kept 6 bases outside the gene matches. The CDR3 DNA follows: TGTGCCAGCTCGGGGACAGCGGATCAGCCCCAGCATTTT. Its translation: CASSGTADQPQHF.

The chain has TRBV29-1 and TRBJ2-3, with D unresolved. Germline values: CDR1 SQVTM, CDR2 ANQGSEA. Trimming took off 3 bases at V and 0 bases at J, with 4 bases between the two ends. There are 12 residues in the CDR3. The CDR3 reads CSVDESTDTQYF. In DNA form, the CDR3 reads TGCAGCGTTGATGAGAGCACAGATACGCAGTATTTT.

The chain couples TRBV7-9 to TRBJ2-2; D is possibly TRBD2 (6 bases). The V gene lost 1 base and the J gene lost 4 bases, with 10 bases spanning the gap. This CDR3 is built from 15 residues. CDR1 and CDR2 (germline): SEHNR, FQNEAQ (reference sequence). The CDR3 DNA is TGTGCCAGCAGCTTAGTCGGGACTTCCACCGGGGAGCTGTTTTTT. It translates to CASSLVGTSTGELFF.

V usage is TRBV24-1 and J usage is TRBJ2-2; a weak D match, TRBD1 (6 bases). The CDR3 has 16 amino acids. V lost 1 base, J lost 7 bases, and 15 bases lay in between. Germline assignment: CDR1 KGHDR and CDR2 SFDVKD. The CDR3 region has the DNA TGTGCCACCAGTGATTTTGGCAGGGGAAGTTACGGGGAGCTGTTTTTT. The encoded protein is CATSDFGRGSYGELFF.

The chain is built from TRBV6-5 and TRBJ1-5; D perhaps matches TRBD1 (6 bases). V was clipped by 11 bases and J by 3 bases, with 11 bases between them. The CDR3 covers 12 residues. Germline CDR1 reads MNHEY; CDR2 reads SVGAGI. The DNA of the CDR3 is TGTGCCGCTGGGGGGGCCAATCAGCCCCAGCATTTT. Its translation is CAAGGANQPQHF.

This chain links TRBV7-8 with TRBJ2-1; 9 positions match TRBD1. The length of the CDR3 is 16 residues. The trim removed 2 bases at V and 7 bases at J, leaving 9 bases unmatched. In germline, CDR1 is SGHVS, CDR2 FQNEAQ. The CDR3 spells CASSLRAGTGPNEQFF. The CDR3 coding sequence is TGTGCCAGCAGCTTAAGGGCGGGGACAGGGCCAAATGAGCAGTTCTTC.

The rearrangement joins TRBV12-3 or TRBV12-4 to TRBJ1-1; 8 bases line up with TRBD1. Unmatched junction bases numbered 6, after V lost 6 bases and J lost 6 bases. This CDR3 has 13 residues. CDR3 DNA: TGTGCCAGCAGAATTCAGGGGGCCCCTGAAGCTTTCTTT. It is translated as CASRIQGAPEAFF.

The chain joins TRBV9 to TRBJ1-2, with D unresolved. Germline assignment: CDR1 SGDLS and CDR2 YYNGEE. The V gene lost 0 bases and the J gene lost 6 bases, with 3 bases spanning the gap. The CDR3 has 11 residues. CDR3 amino acids: CASSVANGYTF. CDR3 DNA sequence: TGTGCCAGCAGCGTAGCGAATGGCTACACCTTC.

The V and J genes are TRBV11-3 and TRBJ1-6; 10 nucleotides agree with TRBD1. The trim removed 5 bases at V and 8 bases at J, leaving 9 bases unmatched. The CDR3 loop spans 16 amino acids. Germline loops: CDR1 SGHNT, CDR2 YENEEA. The CDR3 spells CASSITPTGGHSPLHF. The CDR3 DNA reads as TGTGCCAGCAGCATCACCCCGACAGGGGGCCATTCACCCCTCCACTTT.

This clone occurred once. V is TRBV7-3 and J is TRBJ1-1; D unresolved. The V gene lost 5 bases and the J gene lost 5 bases, with 18 bases spanning the gap. The CDR3 is 15 residues long. Germline V CDR1 and CDR2: SGHTA, FQGTGA. The CDR3 protein is CASSPAMGSRTEAFF. The CDR3 nucleotides read TGTGCCAGCAGCCCCGCCATGGGGTCAAGGACTGAAGCTTTCTTT.

The chain has TRBV3-1 (or the pseudogene TRBV3-2) and TRBJ1-1; D not resolved. The CDR3 has 21 amino acids. Germline CDR1 and CDR2: LGHDT and YNNKEL (reference sequence). Deletions cut 2 bases from V and 1 base from J, with 29 bases between. The CDR3 here is CASSQSLWRAGLRRRNTEAFF. The CDR3 DNA sequence: TGTGCCAGCAGCCAAAGCTTATGGCGGGCAGGCCTAAGAAGGAGGAACACTGAAGCTTTCTTT.

The chain employs TRBV18 and TRBJ1-1, with a tentative D call TRBD1 (5 bases). CDR3 length: 13 residues. V lost 3 bases to trimming and J lost 6 bases, with 11 bases between them. From germline, CDR1 is KGHSH and CDR2 LQKENI. The DNA of the CDR3 is TGTGCCAGCTCACCTGGAAGCAGGGCTGAAGCTTTCTTT. Protein: CASSPGSRAEAFF. The whole variable domain, filled in from reference TRBV18 and TRBJ1-1, reads NAGVMQNPRHLVRRRGQEARLRCSPMKGHSHVYWYRQLPEEGLKFMVYLQKENIIDESGMPKERFSAEFPKEGPSILRIQQVVRGDSAAYFCASSPGSRAEAFFGQGTRLTVV.

This clone showed up just once. This chain links TRBV6-5 with TRBJ1-1; D is perhaps TRBD1 (5 bases). CDR1 and CDR2 (germline): MNHEY, SVGAGI. V was pared by 7 bases and J by 1 base, with 10 bases between. The CDR3 is 13 amino acids. The CDR3 reads CASTKRGNTEAFF. In DNA, the CDR3 is TGTGCCAGCACGAAAAGGGGGAACACTGAAGCTTTCTTT.

The rearrangement uses TRBV7-2 and TRBJ1-2; the D is unclear. The CDR3 sequence is 14 residues long. Trimming took off 5 bases at V and 2 bases at J, with 12 bases between the two ends. Germline CDR1 is SGHTA and CDR2 is FQGNSA. In DNA form, the CDR3 reads TGTGCCAGCAGCCCGCGCGTAGGGAACTATGGCTACACCTTC. Translation gives CASSPRVGNYGYTF.

CDR3 in amino acids: CATSRDRVMNTEAFF. CDR3 in DNA: TGTGCCACCAGCAGAGATCGAGTGATGAACACTGAAGCTTTCTTT. The J gene is TRBJ1-1, the V gene TRBV15; D ambiguous. The CDR3 runs 15 residues. Germline CDR1 LNHNV, CDR2 YYDKDF (reference sequence). V gave up 0 bases and J gave up 0 bases, with 8 bases separating them. Based on the CDR3 plus reference TRBV15 and TRBJ1-1, the full variable domain is DAMVIQNPRYQVTQFGKPVTLSCSQTLNHNVMYWYQQKSSQAPKLLFHYYDKDFNNEADTPDNFQSRRPNTSFCFLDIRSPGLGDTAMYLCATSRDRVMNTEAFFGQGTRLTVV.

The rearrangement uses TRBV27 and TRBJ1-1, with TRBD1 as a possible D gene (6 bases). The CDR3 is 14 residues long. V shed 4 bases and J shed 6 bases, with 15 bases lying between them. Germline CDR1 reads MNHEY; CDR2 reads SMNVEV (reference sequence). CDR3 in amino acids: CASSCLSGDPEAFF. CDR3 sequence (DNA): TGTGCCAGCAGTTGCCTGTCAGGGGACCCTGAAGCTTTCTTT.